This TCR beta chain was identified in a study of T cell repertoires in cytomegalovirus infection. As for the study in general: A matching HLA type, together with CMV infection, was signaled by public TCR beta signatures. Study outcomes and limitations: CMV-specific HLA-C-restricted TCR beta clonotypes dominated the ex vivo response. Cumulative frequency of public TCR beta families picked out carriers of CMV plus the relevant HLA.

The ends were cut back, 2 bases at V and 1 base at J, with 10 bases in the middle. Germline lookup yields CDR1 MNHEY and CDR2 SVGEGT. The CDR3 runs to 15 residues. This clonotype turned up a few times. Its specificity is unknown. In TCRdb, the reads were re-called with MiXCR into one record per CDR3 protein. The repertoire holds hundreds of thousands of distinct CDR3 sequences, with 24% as singletons. This TCR came from a human donor in good health (CMV status not recorded). Some clones in this sample may be carry-over from other donors' samples. Sequencing was performed on CD8+ T cells from PBMCs. This chain connects TRBV6-2 or TRBV6-3 to TRBJ2-3; TRBD1 or TRBD2 may be the D gene (5 bases each). The DNA for the CDR3 is TGTGCCAGCAGTTACGAGTCGGGGCGCACAGATACGCAGTATTTT. Protein: CASSYESGRTDTQYF.